The present entry profiles one T cell receptor (beta chain) with its context. The antigen is undetermined. The data originate from a study of cytomegalovirus exposure and HLA in healthy donors. PCR used 60 Vbeta primers and 13 Jbeta primers. Measured with immunoSEQ multiplex PCR; TCRdb has only the in-frame clones, and not every one. Here the sample spans 100,000 to 150,000 clones, around 78% being singletons. Study conclusions and caveats: Analysis was carried out at a later point, and it linked a missense DCLRE1C variant to TCR beta V- and J-gene trimming. Likely technical artifact: a cluster of highly shared sequence variants. A later analysis by the authors found several of the most significant clusters apparently linked to common viral pathogens.

Source material: PBMCs. This sequence originates from a man younger than 35 in good health and CMV-seropositive.

The CDR3 sequence is CATSRAVEYDQPQHF. The CDR3 DNA follows: TGTGCCACCAGCCGAGCGGTGGAGTATGATCAGCCCCAGCATTTT. The chain employs TRBV15 and TRBJ1-5; D ambiguous. Germline V gene data show CDR1 as LNHNV and CDR2 as YYDKDF (reference sequence). The CDR3 sequence is 15 residues long. V lost 5 bases, J lost 5 bases, and 16 bases lay in between.